A single sample is the source of the 30 T cell receptor beta chains below, sequenced in a study of T cells in Graves' hyperthyroidism and ophthalmopathy. From RNA transcripts, TCR beta CDR3 regions were amplified. Initially, a first-round RT-PCR of the TCR CDR3 employed the HTBI primer set. TCRdb reanalysed the multiplex PCR reads using MiXCR and keeps one entry per CDR3 protein. In the table there are roughly 400,000 distinct CDR3 sequences, roughly 13% of which are singletons. Sequenced: blood. Every receptor here comes from a man aged 45 to 65 with Graves' ophthalmopathy.

This clonotype appeared once. The chain combines TRBV29-1 with TRBJ1-2; 8 bases match TRBD1. Germline V gene sequence: CDR1 SQVTM, CDR2 ANQGSEA. The CDR3 sequence is 13 residues long. Germline trimming cut 7 bases from V and 1 base from J; bases unmatched to any gene: 5. CDR3 loop: CSGGQGSNYGYTF. CDR3 in DNA: TGCAGCGGCGGACAGGGAAGTAACTATGGCTACACCTTC. The full variable domain, completed using reference TRBV29-1 and TRBJ1-2, is SAVISQKPSRDICQRGTSLTIQCQVDSQVTMMFWYRQQPGQSLTLIATANQGSEATYESGFVIDKFPISRPNLTFSTLTVSNMSPEDSSIYLCSGGQGSNYGYTFGSGTRLTVV.

Note on this clonotype: A much larger clone lies one base from this, so it may be a read error. CDR3 sequence: CANRVGSGDEQFF. The CDR3 bases are TGTGCCAACAGGGTCGGTAGTGGGGATGAGCAGTTCTTC. The rearrangement joins TRBV11-3 to TRBJ2-1, with D maybe TRBD1 (6 bases). Germline CDR1 and CDR2: SGHNT and YENEEA. Trimming stripped 10 bases from V and 8 bases from J, with 18 bases between. This CDR3 is built from 13 residues.

The table lists this clonotype with a few counts. This chain connects TRBV24-1 to TRBJ2-1, with D perhaps matching TRBD1 or TRBD2 (6 bases each). The CDR3 is 14 amino acids. The germline V and J ends were trimmed by 9 bases and 7 bases, with 18 bases remaining between them. The germline gives CDR1 KGHDR, CDR2 SFDVKD. CDR3 DNA sequence: TGTGCCACCCGAGGGGGACTGCGGGATAATGAGCAGTTCTTC. Protein: CATRGGLRDNEQFF.

For the CDR3, the DNA is TGCAGTGCTAGACTAACTAGCGGGAGGGCTGCCGGGGAGCTGTTTTTT. It encodes CSARLTSGRAAGELFF. The chain uses TRBV20-1 and TRBJ2-2; 13 bases match TRBD2. CDR3 size: 16 residues. Germline CDR1 and CDR2: DFQATT and SNEGSKA (reference sequence). V shed 2 bases and J 6 bases; nucleotides not matched to a gene: 6.

This clonotype has only a few counts. This sequence joins TRBV19 and TRBJ2-7, with D perhaps matching TRBD1 or TRBD2 (5 bases each). V lost 1 base, J lost 4 bases, and 11 bases lay in between. The germline V gene has CDR1 LNHDA and CDR2 SQIVND (reference sequence). The CDR3 spans 14 residues. CDR3 in DNA: TGTGCCAGTAGTATAGTCGTGGGGGAGTACGAGCAGTACTTC. Translated, it gives CASSIVVGEYEQYF.

This clonotype was counted many times. V gene TRBV12-3 or TRBV12-4 combines with J gene TRBJ2-1; 8 bases are a match to TRBD1. There are 14 residues in the CDR3. V trimming: 6 bases; J trimming: 6 bases; junction bases outside the gene matches: 7. This chain's CDR3 is CASSPGQGTNEQFF. The CDR3 region has the DNA TGTGCCAGCAGCCCAGGACAGGGAACCAATGAGCAGTTCTTC.

The chain combines TRBV2 with TRBJ2-3; the D gene is possibly TRBD1 (6 bases). Germline CDR1 reads SNHLY; CDR2 reads FYNNEI. V dropped 0 bases and J dropped 3 bases, with 10 bases sitting between them. The CDR3 consists of 15 residues. The CDR3 nucleotides read TGTGCCAGCAGTGAAGCGCTTCAGGGGACAGATACGCAGTATTTT. Translating gives CASSEALQGTDTQYF.

This clonotype was found many times. The chain employs TRBV11-2 and TRBJ2-1; 7 bases map to TRBD2. Germline V gene lookup returns CDR1 SGHAT and CDR2 FQNNGV. V trimming: 5 bases; J trimming: 7 bases; junction bases outside the gene matches: 8. The CDR3 length is 14 residues. The CDR3 region has the DNA TGTGCCAGCAGCCCCGTGCGGGAGAGAAATGAGCAGTTCTTC. Its protein is CASSPVRERNEQFF.

This clonotype has at least ten counts. The chain uses TRBV3-1 and TRBJ1-2; D possibly corresponds to TRBD1 (5 bases). With 8 bases removed from V and 8 bases from J, the gap between germline ends came to 21 bases. There are 14 residues in the CDR3. CDR1 and CDR2 (germline): LGHDT, YNNKEL (reference sequence). The CDR3: CASGDGGLGQGYTF. The DNA of the CDR3 is TGTGCCAGCGGAGACGGGGGATTAGGGCAAGGCTACACCTTC.

This clonotype was counted many times. The V and J genes are TRBV5-6 and TRBJ2-5; D is uncertain. V lost 4 bases and J lost 5, with 15 bases in between. The germline V gene has CDR1 SGHDT and CDR2 YYEEEE. CDR3 length equals 14 residues. For the CDR3, the DNA is TGTGCCAGCAGCCTACCTCTGAGCACGGAGACCCAGTACTTC. Its protein product is CASSLPLSTETQYF.

The CDR3 sequence: CASSVGTGVYEQYF. CDR3 nucleotides: TGTGCCAGCAGCGTAGGGACAGGGGTATACGAGCAGTACTTC. The chain is built from TRBV9 and TRBJ2-7; TRBD1 matches at 9 bases. Germline values: CDR1 SGDLS, CDR2 YYNGEE. This CDR3 has 14 amino acids. V was clipped by 0 bases and J by 4 bases; unmatched bases: 2.

This clonotype was counted at least ten times. This chain connects TRBV30 to TRBJ2-2; no clear D. CDR1 is GTSNPN and CDR2 is SVGIG in the germline V gene (reference sequence). The CDR3 consists of 12 residues. V was shortened by 0 bases and J by 12 bases, with 11 bases between the two germline ends. CDR3 sequence (DNA): TGTGCCTGGAGTGTACTCAGGTGGAAGCTGTTTTTT. Its protein product is CAWSVLRWKLFF.

In its sample, this clonotype was seen many times. As DNA, the CDR3 is TGTGCCAGCAGCGTGACGACGAACACTGAAGCTTTCTTT. Amino acid sequence: CASSVTTNTEAFF. V and J are TRBV9 and TRBJ1-1; D is uncertain. Germline lookup yields CDR1 SGDLS and CDR2 YYNGEE. CDR3 length equals 13 residues. Between the trimmed V and J ends, which lost 2 bases and 1 base, there was a span of 6 bases.

This clonotype came up many times. This rearrangement joins TRBV28 to TRBJ1-2; the D gene is possibly TRBD1 (5 bases). Trimming left V 4 bases short and J 8 bases short, with 20 bases between. The CDR3 covers 15 residues. CDR1 and CDR2 (germline): MDHEN, SYDVKM. The CDR3, as DNA: TGTGCCAGCAGTTCCTCCCCCGGGGACTCCTTAGGCTACACCTTC. Protein sequence: CASSSSPGDSLGYTF.

This clonotype was counted many times. V is TRBV5-1 and J is TRBJ2-1, with TRBD2 matching over 12 bases. The CDR3 sequence is 16 residues long. Trimming took 1 base from V and 7 from J; bases not matched to a gene: 6. Germline CDR1 reads SGHRS; CDR2 reads YFSETQ. The CDR3 nucleotides read TGCGCCAGCAGCTTGTTTCTAGCGGGAGGGCCGAATGAGCAGTTCTTC. This gives the protein CASSLFLAGGPNEQFF.

The sample holds many counts of this clonotype. The chain couples TRBV11-3 to TRBJ2-1, with D tentatively TRBD2 (6 bases). This CDR3 spans 13 amino acids. The germline CDR1 and CDR2 sequences are SGHNT and YENEEA. V was clipped by 0 bases and J by 10 bases, with 10 bases between them. Written as DNA, the CDR3 is TGTGCCAGCAGCTTAGAGGAGGGCTGGGAGCAGTTCTTC. Protein: CASSLEEGWEQFF.

Many counts were recorded for this clonotype. V usage is TRBV11-2 and J usage is TRBJ2-1; D perhaps matches TRBD2 (6 bases). The CDR3 length is 15 residues. Trimming took off 1 base at V and 7 bases at J, with 14 bases between the two ends. Germline loops: CDR1 SGHAT, CDR2 FQNNGV. The CDR3 sequence is CASSLVTGAMNEQFF. The CDR3, as DNA: TGTGCCAGCAGCTTAGTTACGGGAGCGATGAATGAGCAGTTCTTC.

This clonotype was counted many times. V is TRBV12-3 or TRBV12-4 and J is TRBJ2-2, with TRBD2 matching over 7 bases. The junction had 3 bases not matched to a gene; V was cut back by 1 base and J by 4 bases. This CDR3 has 15 residues. DNA for the CDR3: TGTGCCAGCAGTTTAGGCGGGAGTCTCACCGGGGAGCTGTTTTTT. Translated: CASSLGGSLTGELFF.

J is TRBJ2-7 and V is TRBV5-1; 9 bases map to TRBD2. The CDR3 is 14 amino acids. The germline V gene has CDR1 SGHRS and CDR2 YFSETQ. V trimming: 4 bases; J trimming: 5 bases; junction bases outside the gene matches: 7. CDR3 DNA: TGCGCCAGCAGCCTCACACTAGCGGGCAACGAGCAGTACTTC. It yields the protein CASSLTLAGNEQYF.

DNA for the CDR3: TGTGCCAGTAGTGGCGGACCCGCGGGCGCGAACACCGGGGAGCTGTTTTTT. This encodes CASSGGPAGANTGELFF. The V call is TRBV19, the J call TRBJ2-2, with a weak D call TRBD2 (5 bases). Deletions cut 5 bases from V and 0 bases from J, with 16 bases between. CDR1 and CDR2 from the germline V gene are LNHDA and SQIVND (reference sequence). This CDR3 has 17 amino acids. The complete variable domain, with remaining parts taken from reference TRBV19 and TRBJ2-2, reads DGGITQSPKYLFRKEGQNVTLSCEQNLNHDAMYWYRQDPGQGLRLIYYSQIVNDFQKGDIAEGYSVSREKKESFPLTVTSAQKNPTAFYLCASSGGPAGANTGELFFGEGSRLTVL.

Ten or more counts support this clonotype. The chain combines TRBV12-3 or TRBV12-4 with TRBJ2-3; 15 positions agree with TRBD2. The CDR3 contains 17 residues. After removal of 5 bases from V and 2 bases from J, the junction contained 5 bases not matched to a gene. The DNA of the CDR3 is TGTGCCAGCAGTCCCGGACTAGCGGGAGGGTACACAGATACGCAGTATTTT. This encodes CASSPGLAGGYTDTQYF.

The V and J genes are TRBV29-1 and TRBJ1-5; 8 nucleotides line up with TRBD1. The CDR3 has 13 amino acids. With V trimmed by 4 bases and J by 7 bases, 6 bases remained unmatched. The germline V gene encodes CDR1 SQVTM and CDR2 ANQGSEA. The CDR3 is CSVVLGQGQPQHF. The CDR3 DNA reads TGCAGCGTTGTTCTAGGACAGGGCCAGCCCCAGCATTTT.

This clonotype was recorded many times. The chain combines TRBV20-1 with TRBJ2-4; 12 bases are a match to TRBD2. The germline CDR1 and CDR2 sequences are DFQATT and SNEGSKA (reference sequence). The CDR3 totals 17 residues. The V gene end was trimmed by 3 bases and the J gene end by 3 bases; junction bases not matched to a gene: 9. CDR3 bases: TGCAGTGCTAGTGGGCTAGCGGGAGGGCCAGACAAAAACATTCAGTACTTC. It encodes CSASGLAGGPDKNIQYF.

This clonotype appeared many times. This chain uses TRBV29-1 with TRBJ1-2; D might be TRBD1 (5 bases). V dropped 4 bases and J dropped 2 bases, with 8 bases sitting between them. Germline-derived CDR1 and CDR2 are SQVTM and ANQGSEA. This CDR3 comprises 12 residues. This chain's CDR3 is CSVGGQNYGYTF. The CDR3 coding sequence is TGCAGCGTTGGGGGCCAGAACTATGGCTACACCTTC.

The chain recombines TRBV4-1 with TRBJ2-5; D might be TRBD1 (6 bases). The CDR3 sequence is 14 residues long. CDR1 is MGHRA and CDR2 is YSYEKL in the germline V gene. The V end was cut by 3 bases, the J end by 4 bases, with 12 bases between. The CDR3 spells CASSHTGSGETQYF. The CDR3 region has the DNA TGCGCCAGCAGCCATACAGGGAGTGGAGAGACCCAGTACTTC.

V is TRBV7-9 and J is TRBJ2-3; D perhaps matches TRBD2 (6 bases). Germline V gene lookup returns CDR1 SEHNR and CDR2 FQNEAQ (reference sequence). The CDR3 is 17 residues long. V lost 4 bases and J lost 4, with 21 bases in between. The CDR3 reads CASSSLGGTLVADTQYF. The CDR3 DNA sequence: TGTGCCAGCAGCTCATTGGGTGGGACTCTAGTCGCAGATACGCAGTATTTT.

V is TRBV19 and J is TRBJ2-2; tentatively, D is TRBD2 (5 bases). The CDR3 has 17 residues. Germline lookup yields CDR1 LNHDA and CDR2 SQIVND (reference sequence). Trimming removed 6 bases from V and 3 bases from J, with 20 bases in between. CDR3: CASRAGWGAGDTGELFF. The CDR3 DNA reads as TGTGCCAGTAGGGCCGGGTGGGGAGCAGGCGACACCGGGGAGCTGTTTTTT. Full variable domain (missing parts from reference TRBV19 and TRBJ2-2): DGGITQSPKYLFRKEGQNVTLSCEQNLNHDAMYWYRQDPGQGLRLIYYSQIVNDFQKGDIAEGYSVSREKKESFPLTVTSAQKNPTAFYLCASRAGWGAGDTGELFFGEGSRLTVL.

This clonotype has a count of ten or more. CDR3 amino acids: CSARVTEGGNQPQHF. CDR3 coding DNA: TGCAGTGCTAGAGTCACGGAGGGAGGCAATCAGCCCCAGCATTTT. The chain recombines TRBV20-1 with TRBJ1-5; D call uncertain. V gave up 1 base and J gave up 2 bases, with 12 bases separating them. The CDR3 runs to 15 residues. Germline CDR1 and CDR2: DFQATT and SNEGSKA (reference sequence).

This clonotype was counted between two and nine times. The genes are TRBV5-1 and TRBJ2-5; 10 nucleotides agree with TRBD1. This CDR3 has 16 amino acids. Trimming took 4 bases from V and 4 from J; bases not matched to a gene: 10. Per germline, CDR1 SGHRS and CDR2 YFSETQ. In DNA form, the CDR3 reads TGCGCCAGCAGCCCGGTCGGACAGGGGGACGGAGAGACCCAGTACTTC. Encoded protein: CASSPVGQGDGETQYF.

Concerning this clonotype itself: A read error may explain this, as a much larger clone is one base away. The CDR3 region has the DNA TGCAGTGCTAGAGATCGACAGGGGGCGAGGAACGAGCAGTTCTTC. Translating gives CSARDRQGARNEQFF. This chain uses TRBV20-1 with TRBJ2-1, with 10 bases fitting TRBD1. Germline V gives CDR1 DFQATT, CDR2 SNEGSKA (reference sequence). The junction had 9 bases not matched to a gene; V was cut back by 0 bases and J by 10 bases. The CDR3 is made up of 15 amino acids.